Sequencing of this TCR beta chain was carried out in a study of tumor-infiltrating lymphocytes in primary liver carcinoma (dated by TCRdb to about 2017). With respect to the entire study: Of the five patients, three men and two women aged 30 to 69 years, four had hepatocellular carcinoma and one had combined HCC and intrahepatic cholangiocarcinoma. The five patients had tumors staged T1-T3 N0M0, with maximum diameters ranging from roughly 4 to 10 cm. Agilent mRNA microarray profiling was performed on the approximately 25 tumor region samples to relate TCRbeta repertoire diversity to the local molecular phenotype. TCRbeta repertoire sequencing, expression microarrays and whole-exome sequencing were combined in the study across five regions of each liver tumor, with adjacent normal tissue and blood also included. Roughly 3.5 to 8 million productive TCRbeta reads were obtained per sample, and no significant difference in read depth was found between tissue types. TCRbeta repertoire sequencing covered 35 specimens from 5 patients: roughly 25 tumor regions, 5 adjacent noncancerous liver tissues and 5 peripheral blood samples. High reproducibility was observed for the technical replicate repertoires, with mean shared-clone rates roughly 0.87 and correlation coefficients above 0.95.

Without any cell sorting, total RNA and DNA were extracted together from roughly 21-30 mg of bulk tissue using the AllPrep DNA/RNA mini kit. Between late 2015 and March 2016, 4 or 5 patients in China with histopathologically diagnosed primary liver carcinoma had surgical resection. At the time of sampling, the patients were treatment-naive and had chronic HBV infection. Each tumor was sampled at five spatially separated regions: the superior, inferior, left-lateral and right-lateral poles and the tumor centre. Histology showed that every tumor sample contained more than 85% viable tumor cells. Each fresh piece of tumor and adjacent tissue was cut in two, with one half stored in RNAlater at -80 degrees C and the other half sent for histology. This clonotype was recorded a few times. What antigen it recognizes has not been identified. No much larger clone exists at a distance of one base, and base qualities are not known.

For this chain, trimming is 3 bases at the V end and 4 bases at the J end, and the number of junction bases without a gene match is 7. As encoded in the germline V gene, CDR1 is SGHRS while CDR2 is YFSETQ. Including the terminal cysteine and phenylalanine, the CDR3 comprises 14 residues. Only CDR3 DNA is held: 42 bases, read in frame from base 1. A constant-region primer and ProtoScript II reverse transcriptase were used to reverse-transcribe TCRbeta-specific cDNA from approximately 450 ng total RNA. Three nested multiplex PCR rounds, following a slightly modified ARM-PCR procedure, were used to build the TCRbeta libraries. Multiplex TRBV1-TRBV30 forward primers and a Cbeta reverse primer were used in the first two PCR rounds, each of which was run for 9 to 11 cycles. A final 25-cycle PCR with Deep VentR polymerase added sample barcodes and Illumina adapters. Before sequencing, amplicons between 200 and 500 bp were purified from gel using a QIAquick gel extraction kit. TCRbeta amplicons were sequenced on an Illumina HiSeq 2500 with 250-bp paired-end reads. The paper's processing steps were these. Reads were quality-trimmed with Trimmomatic v0.33, and paired reads were merged with FLASH v1.2.11 to recover full CDR3 sequences. V, D and J germline segments were assigned to the rearranged TCRbeta sequences using MiGEC v1.2.1b. Clonotype statistics and Shannon-Wiener diversity indices were computed with VDJtools v1.0.0. To reduce sampling bias, subsequent analyses other than the diversity analysis used only the 250 most abundant clonotypes in each sample. The raw public reads went through TCRdb reprocessing: fastp at Q25, MiXCR clone calling, in-frame beta chains kept. Entries are consolidated by CDR3 protein sequence, retaining the most common genes and DNA. What appears here as the V and J calls and clone size reflects TCRdb's work, not the paper's. The sample yields more than 100,000 distinct CDR3 sequences; around 60% were counted once. Roughly 8.8% of the sample comes from the top ten.

General findings and caveats noted by the study authors: Only the TCR beta chain was sequenced, so true repertoire diversity is likely underestimated because unpaired alpha chains were not captured. Compared with blood, tumors had a significantly larger share of the repertoire taken up by the top 250 clones (p = 0.039). Because the samples were bulk and unsorted, CD4+ and CD8+ T cell repertoires could not be compared. Only about 8-25% of top clones were found in all five regions of a tumor, suggesting spatial heterogeneity of tumor-infiltrating T cells. Consistent with antigen-driven expansion, pairs of tumor regions showed higher repertoire overlap (mean around 36%) than either tumor-adjacent pairs (about 17%) or tumor-blood pairs (approximately 15%). The study included only four to six patients, and the authors note findings should be validated in a larger study.

Sequenced: liver tumor tissue from sampling region 1. The meaning of the sample's cell subset or site label: tumor region T1, superior pole. This receptor was obtained from a woman aged 55-70 years with primary liver carcinoma and hepatitis B virus infection. The chain joins TRBV5-1 to TRBJ2-7, with TRBD2 identical over 7 junction bases. In nucleotides, the sequence is TGCGCCAGCAGCTCGACGGGGGGATTATACGAGCAGTACTTC. Its product reads: CASSSTGGLYEQYF.